Below, 29 T cell receptor beta chains from the same sample are listed, as sequenced in a study of T-cell reconstitution after alpha-beta-depleted transplantation in children (dated by TCRdb to 2016 to 2017). The sample's treatment or condition label is to be understood as: allogeneic hematopoietic cell transplantation with graft depleted of TCRalphabeta T cells and CD19 B cells. Library preparation was by PCR. TCRdb lists the instrument as Illumina HiSeq 2500. To normalize quantification of the TCRbeta repertoire, the TCR libraries were built with molecular barcoding that relied on unique molecular identifiers. TCRdb's own reprocessing of the public reads used fastp at Q25 and MiXCR and kept productive beta chains. Every entry covers one CDR3 protein and lists the most common genes and DNA from its rows. Recorded for this sample are fewer than 250,000 distinct CDR3 sequences; roughly 8.2% of them occurred a single time. Of the sample, nearly 6.5% falls within the top ten clones.

The sample here was PBMCs, mostly from graft donor cells, taken 180 days after TCRalphabeta/CD19-depleted stem cell transplant. The receptors shown here come from a male patient younger than 18 who had a stem cell transplant for acute lymphoblastic leukemia, so the T cells may come from the graft donor.

The sample holds many counts of this clonotype. This chain joins TRBV10-3 and TRBJ1-3, with D unclear. This CDR3 has 14 residues. V lost 11 bases to trimming and J lost 3 bases, with 17 bases between them. Germline V gene lookup returns CDR1 ENHRY and CDR2 SYGVKD. As DNA, the CDR3 is TGTGCCTCCCACCCCATTATACTTGGAAACACCATATATTTT. This sequence encodes CASHPIILGNTIYF.

This clonotype was recorded at least ten times. The V call is TRBV29-1, the J call TRBJ2-3; the D gene could be TRBD1 or TRBD2 (6 bases each). V lost 7 bases to trimming and J lost 3 bases, with 14 bases between them. CDR3 length equals 13 residues. From germline, CDR1 is SQVTM and CDR2 ANQGSEA. The CDR3 DNA reads as TGCAGCGCCGGTGGGGGGCGGACAGATACGCAGTATTTT. Protein: CSAGGGRTDTQYF.

In its sample, this clonotype was seen many times. DNA for the CDR3: TGTGCCAGCCTTCTAACGGGACTAGCGGTCCCCTTGGCAGATACGCAGTATTTT. Encoded protein: CASLLTGLAVPLADTQYF. The chain combines TRBV5-5 with TRBJ2-3; 11 bases agree with TRBD2. The CDR3 totals 18 residues. After removal of 7 bases from V and 4 bases from J, the junction contained 17 bases not matched to a gene. The germline CDR1 and CDR2 sequences are SGHKS and YYEKEE (reference sequence). Filled out from reference TRBV5-5 and TRBJ2-3, the complete variable domain reads DAGVTQSPTHLIKTRGQQVTLRCSPISGHKSVSWYQQVLGQGPQFIFQYYEKEERGRGNFPDRFSARQFPNYSSELNVNALLLGDSALYLCASLLTGLAVPLADTQYFGPGTRLTVL.

This clonotype has a count of ten or more. The V call is TRBV28, the J call TRBJ1-5; no definite D call. The length of the CDR3 is 15 residues. The germline gives CDR1 MDHEN, CDR2 SYDVKM. Trimming removed 3 bases at V and 2 bases at J, with 11 bases between. This CDR3 reads CASSLESLGNQPQHF. The DNA of the CDR3 is TGTGCCAGCAGTTTGGAGTCCTTGGGCAATCAGCCCCAGCATTTT. The full variable domain, completed using reference TRBV28 and TRBJ1-5, is DVKVTQSSRYLVKRTGEKVFLECVQDMDHENMFWYRQDPGLGLRLIYFSYDVKMKEKGDIPEGYSVSREKKERFSLILESASTNQTSMYLCASSLESLGNQPQHFGDGTRLSIL.

This clonotype was counted at least ten times. V and J are TRBV20-1 and TRBJ1-2; D perhaps matches TRBD1 (6 bases). V gave up 6 bases and J gave up 4 bases, with 12 bases separating them. The CDR3 extends over 12 amino acids. The germline V gene has CDR1 DFQATT and CDR2 SNEGSKA (reference sequence). CDR3 coding DNA: TGCAGTGCACCACAGGGAACCTATGGCTACACCTTC. Its protein product is CSAPQGTYGYTF.

In its sample, this clonotype was seen many times. This chain joins TRBV4-1 and TRBJ1-6; maybe TRBD1 (5 bases). The CDR3 sequence is 17 residues long. V was shortened by 3 bases and J by 1 base, with 13 bases between the two germline ends. CDR1 and CDR2 from the germline V gene are MGHRA and YSYEKL. For the CDR3, the DNA is TGCGCCAGCAGCCACGGAGGGGTCAAGTCCTATAATTCACCCCTCCACTTT. Translation: CASSHGGVKSYNSPLHF.

This clonotype appeared many times. CDR3 in DNA: TGCAGTGCCCAGGGTTTTGCTAACTATGGCTACACCTTC. Its translation is CSAQGFANYGYTF. The rearrangement joins TRBV20-1 to TRBJ1-2; TRBD1 might be the D (5 bases). V gave up 6 bases and J gave up 0 bases, with 11 bases separating them. Per the germline V gene, CDR1 is DFQATT and CDR2 is SNEGSKA (reference sequence). The CDR3 runs 13 residues.

This clonotype was recorded many times. The J gene is TRBJ2-2, the V gene TRBV19, with D perhaps TRBD1 (6 bases). V lost 10 bases to trimming and J lost 6 bases, with 9 bases between them. This CDR3 region has 11 residues. Germline V gene lookup returns CDR1 LNHDA and CDR2 SQIVND (reference sequence). Here the CDR3 reads CATTGPGELFF. The CDR3 bases are TGTGCCACTACAGGGCCCGGGGAGCTGTTTTTT.

Ten or more counts support this clonotype. The J gene is TRBJ2-1, the V gene TRBV5-5; D uncertain. The germline V gene encodes CDR1 SGHKS and CDR2 YYEKEE (reference sequence). Deletions cut 0 bases from V and 6 bases from J, with 7 bases between. The CDR3 has 13 amino acids. The CDR3 DNA reads TGTGCCAGCAGCTTGGCCGCTTTCAATGAGCAGTTCTTC. Protein product: CASSLAAFNEQFF.

There are many counts of this clonotype. The rearrangement uses TRBV5-1 and TRBJ1-1; perhaps TRBD1 as D (6 bases). Per germline, CDR1 SGHRS and CDR2 YFSETQ. Trimming removed 6 bases from V and 4 bases from J, with 16 bases in between. CDR3 length: 14 amino acids. The CDR3 DNA sequence: TGCGCCAGCACCCGGGGGGGGCCGACCACTGAAGCTTTCTTT. This encodes CASTRGGPTTEAFF. The full variable domain, with the rest looked up from reference TRBV5-1 and TRBJ1-1, is KAGVTQTPRYLIKTRGQQVTLSCSPISGHRSVSWYQQTPGQGLQFLFEYFSETQRNKGNFPGRFSGRQFSNSRSEMNVSTLELGDSALYLCASTRGGPTTEAFFGQGTRLTVV.

This clonotype was counted at least ten times. J is TRBJ2-7 and V is TRBV5-6; 14 bases are shared with TRBD2. V shed 4 bases and J 2 bases; nucleotides not matched to a gene: 8. Germline values: CDR1 SGHDT, CDR2 YYEEEE. The CDR3 totals 17 residues. CDR3 in amino acids: CASSRGTSGRGAYEQYF. The CDR3 DNA reads as TGTGCCAGCAGCCGTGGGACTAGCGGGAGAGGGGCCTACGAGCAGTACTTC.

A remark on this clonotype: A much larger clonotype is one base distant, so this may be a read error. CDR3 in amino acids: CSAGDGITDTQYF. As DNA, the CDR3 is TGCAGTGCTGGGGACGGCATCACAGATACGCAGTATTTT. This chain joins TRBV20-1 and TRBJ2-3; D may correspond to TRBD1 or TRBD2 (5 bases each). The CDR3 is 13 amino acids. Trimming took 5 bases from V and 2 from J, leaving 11 bases between them. Germline CDR1 reads DFQATT; CDR2 reads SNEGSKA (reference sequence).

This clonotype was recorded at least ten times. The V call is TRBV6-5, the J call TRBJ1-2; 9 nucleotides agree with TRBD1. The CDR3 spans 15 residues. V was clipped by 2 bases and J by 5 bases; unmatched bases: 6. Germline V gene sequence: CDR1 MNHEY, CDR2 SVGAGI. CDR3 in amino acids: CASSYRSTGGYGYTF. The CDR3 DNA is TGTGCCAGCAGTTACCGGTCGACAGGGGGTTATGGCTACACCTTC.

This clonotype turned up a few times. The rearrangement uses TRBV7-3 and TRBJ2-4; TRBD1 is a possible D gene (8 bases). Trimming left V 6 bases short and J 0 bases short, with 18 bases between. The CDR3 covers 17 residues. CDR1 is SGHTA, CDR2 FQGTGA, per germline. The chain's CDR3 is CASRTQDREGAKNIQYF. The CDR3, as DNA: TGTGCCAGCAGAACCCAGGACAGGGAGGGAGCCAAAAACATTCAGTACTTC.

A remark on this clonotype: This could be a read error, since a much larger clone is one nucleotide away. The V and J genes are TRBV7-8 and TRBJ1-1; 9 positions match TRBD1. Germline V gives CDR1 SGHVS, CDR2 FQNEAQ. The CDR3 consists of 16 residues. The CDR3 sequence is CASSVQGTGLNTEAFF. The DNA for the CDR3 is TGTGCTAGCAGCGTCCAGGGGACAGGGTTGAACACTGAAGCTTTCTTT.

This clonotype was counted ten times or more. The chain employs TRBV6-5 and TRBJ1-1; tentative D call: TRBD1 (5 bases). The CDR3 contains 15 residues. V lost 3 bases and J lost 0, with 11 bases in between. Germline V gene data show CDR1 as MNHEY and CDR2 as SVGAGI. DNA for the CDR3: TGTGCCAGCAGTTATGGGGGGAACATGAACACTGAAGCTTTCTTT. Its translation is CASSYGGNMNTEAFF.

Many counts were recorded for this clonotype. The rearrangement joins TRBV20-1 to TRBJ2-7; TRBD2 aligns across 8 bases. CDR1 and CDR2 (germline): DFQATT, SNEGSKA (reference sequence). The CDR3 loop spans 13 amino acids. Trimming cost V 0 bases and J 2 bases; bases outside gene matches: 0. As DNA, the CDR3 is TGCAGTGCTAGAGAGCGGGGGGCCTACGAGCAGTACTTC. Encoded protein: CSARERGAYEQYF.

The table lists this clonotype with many counts. V usage is TRBV9 and J usage is TRBJ2-1; 12 bases line up with TRBD2. Germline trimming cut 4 bases from V and 4 bases from J; bases unmatched to any gene: 3. CDR1 and CDR2 from the germline V gene are SGDLS and YYNGEE. The CDR3 loop spans 15 amino acids. CDR3 residues: CASSSSGRGYNEQFF. The CDR3 bases are TGTGCCAGCAGCTCTAGCGGGAGGGGGTACAATGAGCAGTTCTTC.

This clonotype was counted ten times or more. V gene TRBV15 combines with J gene TRBJ1-3, with a possible D match to TRBD1 (5 bases). This CDR3 spans 15 amino acids. V lost 3 bases to trimming and J lost 3 bases, with 12 bases between them. The germline V gene encodes CDR1 LNHNV and CDR2 YYDKDF (reference sequence). CDR3 sequence: CATSRSKGNGNTIYF. The CDR3 DNA reads as TGTGCCACCAGCAGGTCAAAGGGGAATGGAAACACCATATATTTT.

Ten or more counts support this clonotype. The V and J genes are TRBV7-9 and TRBJ2-1, with unresolved D. V lost 6 bases and J 5 bases, leaving 14 bases between the germline ends. Germline values: CDR1 SEHNR, CDR2 FQNEAQ (reference sequence). CDR3 length equals 14 residues. The CDR3 region has the DNA TGTGCCAGCAGTGTCCTCTCGTGGGACAATGAGCAGTTCTTC. This sequence encodes CASSVLSWDNEQFF. The full variable domain, with the rest looked up from reference TRBV7-9 and TRBJ2-1, is DTGVSQNPRHKITKRGQNVTFRCDPISEHNRLYWYRQTLGQGPEFLTYFQNEAQLEKSRLLSDRFSAERPKGSFSTLEIQRTEQGDSAMYLCASSVLSWDNEQFFGPGTRLTVL.

This clonotype was counted ten times or more. The chain links TRBV28 to TRBJ2-1, with 12 bases aligning to TRBD2. Germline CDR1 MDHEN, CDR2 SYDVKM. The length of the CDR3 is 15 residues. Germline trimming cut 7 bases from V and 8 bases from J; bases unmatched to any gene: 9. The CDR3 spells CASNPSGRVQDEQFF. DNA for the CDR3: TGTGCCAGCAATCCTAGCGGGAGGGTTCAAGATGAGCAGTTCTTC.

This clonotype has a handful of counts. V gene TRBV4-1 combines with J gene TRBJ2-3; either TRBD1 or TRBD2 may supply D (6 bases each). From germline, CDR1 is MGHRA and CDR2 YSYEKL. This CDR3 spans 16 amino acids. V dropped 1 base and J dropped 5 bases, with 16 bases sitting between them. The CDR3 nucleotides read TGCGCCAGCAGCCAAGGAGGGGGGAAAGGGAAAGATACGCAGTATTTT. Its protein product is CASSQGGGKGKDTQYF.

This clonotype was found many times. The chain couples TRBV13 to TRBJ2-2; 10 bases agree with TRBD2. CDR1 is PRHDT, CDR2 FYEKMQ, per germline (reference sequence). CDR3 length equals 15 residues. V trimming: 6 bases; J trimming: 7 bases; junction bases outside the gene matches: 8. The CDR3: CASSSSGGRGGELFF. The CDR3 DNA sequence: TGTGCCAGCAGTTCTAGCGGGGGCCGGGGCGGGGAGCTGTTTTTT.

The chain combines TRBV5-3 with TRBJ1-5; 8 bases agree with TRBD1. TRBV5-3 is an ORF, with its function uncertain. The CDR3 is 15 amino acids. The V and J ends lost 9 bases and 7 bases, in that order; junction bases with no gene match: 15. CDR3 nucleotide sequence: TGTGCCATGAGCTTGGCCGTGACAGGGGACCAGCCCCAGCATTTT. Protein product: CAMSLAVTGDQPQHF.

This clonotype was recorded many times. The rearrangement links TRBV29-1 to TRBJ1-5; 7 nucleotides match TRBD1. Trimming cost V 5 bases and J 7 bases; bases outside gene matches: 8. Per germline, CDR1 SQVTM and CDR2 ANQGSEA. The CDR3 consists of 13 residues. In DNA form, the CDR3 reads TGCAGCGTTCGACAGGGTAGAGAGCAGCCCCAGCATTTT. It codes for CSVRQGREQPQHF.

This clonotype has at least ten counts. This chain joins TRBV5-1 and TRBJ1-4, with D unresolved. CDR1 SGHRS and CDR2 YFSETQ come from the germline V gene. V was clipped by 0 bases and J by 11 bases, with 14 bases between them. The CDR3 covers 14 residues. The CDR3 region has the DNA TGCGCCAGCAGCTTGGAAGCCGGAGGGCTGAAACTGTTTTTT. It specifies CASSLEAGGLKLFF.

This clonotype was detected many times. This sequence joins TRBV7-2 and TRBJ1-2; the D is unclear. The ends were cut back, 0 bases at V and 8 bases at J, with 10 bases in the middle. This CDR3 is built from 13 residues. From germline, CDR1 is SGHTA and CDR2 FQGNSA. The CDR3 loop is CASSLAKQKGYTF. CDR3 bases: TGTGCCAGCAGCTTAGCGAAACAGAAGGGCTACACCTTC.

This clonotype was detected many times. The J gene is TRBJ2-3, the V gene TRBV27; tentatively, D is TRBD2 (6 bases). Per the germline V gene, CDR1 is MNHEY and CDR2 is SMNVEV (reference sequence). Trimming cost V 7 bases and J 0 bases, with 14 bases left between them. This CDR3 contains 15 residues. CDR3 nucleotides: TGTGCCAGCAATCGTCTAGCGACTAGCACAGATACGCAGTATTTT. It codes for CASNRLATSTDTQYF.

This clonotype was counted ten times or more. The J gene is TRBJ1-1, the V gene TRBV29-1; a possible D gene is TRBD1 (6 bases). The V and J ends lost 6 bases and 5 bases respectively, with 10 bases between them. The CDR3 is 11 residues long. CDR1 SQVTM and CDR2 ANQGSEA come from the germline V gene. In DNA form, the CDR3 reads TGCAGCGTCAGGGGTTGGACTGAAGCTTTCTTT. This codes for CSVRGWTEAFF. The full variable domain, in which reference TRBV29-1 and TRBJ1-1 provide the parts outside the CDR3, is SAVISQKPSRDICQRGTSLTIQCQVDSQVTMMFWYRQQPGQSLTLIATANQGSEATYESGFVIDKFPISRPNLTFSTLTVSNMSPEDSSIYLCSVRGWTEAFFGQGTRLTVV.